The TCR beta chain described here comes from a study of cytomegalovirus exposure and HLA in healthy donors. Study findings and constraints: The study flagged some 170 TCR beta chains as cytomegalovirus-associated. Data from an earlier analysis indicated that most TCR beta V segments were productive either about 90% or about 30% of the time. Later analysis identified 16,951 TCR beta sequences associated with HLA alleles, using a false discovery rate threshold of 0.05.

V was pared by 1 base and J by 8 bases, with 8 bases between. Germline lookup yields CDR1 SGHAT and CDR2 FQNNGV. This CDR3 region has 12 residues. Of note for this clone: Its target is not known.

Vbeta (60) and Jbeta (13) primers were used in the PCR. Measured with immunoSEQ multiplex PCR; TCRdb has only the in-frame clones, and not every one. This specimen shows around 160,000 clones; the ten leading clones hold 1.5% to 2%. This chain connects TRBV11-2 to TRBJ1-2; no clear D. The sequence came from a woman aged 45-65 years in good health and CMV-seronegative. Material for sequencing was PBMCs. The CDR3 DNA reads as TGTGCCAGCAGCTTAGGACTAACCGGCTACACCTTC. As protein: CASSLGLTGYTF.